This TCR beta chain was sequenced for a study of vaccination and CD4 T cells after COVID-19. Study overall: Overlapping spike peptides of SARS-CoV-2, HCoV-NL63, HCoV-OC43 and HCoV-229E stimulated the cells.

The CDR3 has 14 residues. Germline V gene lookup returns CDR1 SGHNT and CDR2 YENEEA. V trimming: 4 bases; J trimming: 1 base; junction bases outside the gene matches: 3. This clonotype was picked up a small number of times. Its antigen remains unidentified. Overall study results and limits: Looking at convalescent patients, a median approximately 86% of reactive clones were present only post-vaccination. Researchers looked at relatively few convalescent patients and had no early post-infection timepoints.

Indicated treatment: roughly 11-day PBMC culture with coronavirus spike peptide pools or control peptides (ViraFEST assay). After approximately 9 days of culture, CD4+ T cells were negatively selected. The Oncomine TCR Beta short-read assay generated sequence data from the DNA of cultured CD4+ T cells. TCRdb reanalysed the PCR reads using MiXCR and keeps one entry per CDR3 protein. The sample has about 20,000 distinct CDR3 sequences, approximately 50% seen once; the top ten hold roughly 17%. Sequencing input: CD4+ T cells from blood, cultured in vitro. This TCR was recovered from a human donor who had recovered from COVID-19. The chain recombines TRBV11-3 with TRBJ1-2; 7 nucleotides line up with TRBD1. CDR3 residues: CASSSGQVNYGYTF. The CDR3 DNA is TGTGCCAGCAGCTCCGGACAGGTTAACTATGGCTACACCTTC.